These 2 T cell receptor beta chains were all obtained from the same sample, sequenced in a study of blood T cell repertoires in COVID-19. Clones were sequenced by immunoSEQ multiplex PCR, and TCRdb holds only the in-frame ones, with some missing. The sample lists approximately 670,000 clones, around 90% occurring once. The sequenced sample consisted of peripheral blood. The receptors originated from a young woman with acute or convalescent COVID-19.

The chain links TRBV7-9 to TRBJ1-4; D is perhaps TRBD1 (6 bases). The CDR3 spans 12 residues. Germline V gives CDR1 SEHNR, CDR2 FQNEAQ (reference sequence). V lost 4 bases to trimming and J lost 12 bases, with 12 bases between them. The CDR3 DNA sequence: TGTGCCAGCAGCTCAGGACAGTTGCAACTGTTTTTT. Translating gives CASSSGQLQLFF.

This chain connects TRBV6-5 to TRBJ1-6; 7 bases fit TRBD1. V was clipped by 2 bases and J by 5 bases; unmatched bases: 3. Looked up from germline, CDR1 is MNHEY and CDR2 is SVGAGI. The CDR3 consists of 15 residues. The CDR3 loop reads CASSYRDSHNSPLHF. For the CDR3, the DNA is TGTGCCAGCAGTTACAGGGACAGCCATAATTCACCCCTCCACTTT.